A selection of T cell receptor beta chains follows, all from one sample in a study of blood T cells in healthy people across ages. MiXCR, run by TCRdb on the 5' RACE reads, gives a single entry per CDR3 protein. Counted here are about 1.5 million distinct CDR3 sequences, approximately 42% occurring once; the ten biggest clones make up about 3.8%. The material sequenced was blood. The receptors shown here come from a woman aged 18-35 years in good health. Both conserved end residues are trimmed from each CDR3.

ATIWTGDYEQY	TRBV6-2/TRBV6-3	NA
ASSPGTRNTEAF	TRBV4-3	TRBJ1-1
ASSYGTSGYNEQY	TRBV6-2/TRBV6-3	NA
ASSFAKTGTAEQY	TRBV7-2	TRBJ2-7
SAPLRGRGDTQY	TRBV29-1	TRBJ2-3
SADRGGDEQY	TRBV20-1	NA
ASRPNQPQH	TRBV25-1	TRBJ1-5
ASSQDWQGPYEQY	TRBV4-3	TRBJ2-7
AISEPGLAGGSEQY	TRBV10-3	NA
ASGLAGGRETQY	TRBV12-5	TRBJ2-5
SVQSANIEQF	TRBV29-1	TRBJ2-1
ASSSARGLHGYT	TRBV27	TRBJ1-2
AISEQDNRWDYEQY	TRBV10-3	TRBJ2-7
ASSHPRGYNEQF	TRBV7-2	TRBJ2-1
SVSRHLMNTEAF	TRBV29-1	TRBJ1-1
ASRTSGLNTEAF	TRBV7-2	TRBJ1-1
ASSYSLGDYYEQY	TRBV6-5	TRBJ2-7
SARARWGNQPQH	TRBV20-1	TRBJ1-5
ASSDPGLVNEQF	TRBV2	TRBJ2-1
SASARDGTDTQY	TRBV20-1	TRBJ2-3
ASSGRGLAVSEQF	TRBV9	TRBJ2-1
SVKEGAGEQY	TRBV20-1	TRBJ2-7
ASTGDPKNIQY	TRBV6-1	NA
ASSFGTSGVATQY	TRBV7-9	TRBJ2-3
SARVGGGTYEQY	TRBV20-1	TRBJ2-7
ASRTTVGNQPQH	TRBV27	TRBJ1-5
ASLRTGFEKLF	TRBV28	TRBJ1-4